Below are 30 T cell receptor beta chains sequenced from a single sample in a study of spatial heterogeneity in lung cancer (dated by TCRdb to about 2019). This specimen's time point label, per the study, means: sample taken at primary tumor resection. Libraries were made using 5' RACE. Instrument used: NextSeq 500. TCRdb's own reprocessing of the public reads used fastp at Q25 and MiXCR and kept productive beta chains. Rows with one shared CDR3 protein collapse into an entry with the most common genes and DNA. The sample data list about 11,000 distinct CDR3 sequences, and about 4% of these were observed just once. Around 49% of the sample is in the top ten clones. The starting material was PBMCs, obtained at surgery. The origin of the receptors is a female donor with early-stage non-small cell lung cancer.

This clonotype occurred many times. The rearrangement joins TRBV5-6 to TRBJ2-6; tentative D call: TRBD1 (5 bases). Germline CDR1 SGHDT, CDR2 YYEEEE. V was cut by 5 bases and J by 2 bases, with 11 bases left in between. The CDR3 is 15 residues long. The CDR3: CASRFQGTGANVLTF. For the CDR3, the DNA is TGTGCCAGCAGATTCCAGGGCACTGGGGCCAACGTCCTGACTTTC.

This clonotype was found many times. V is TRBV7-9 and J is TRBJ2-2; a weak D match, TRBD1 (6 bases). Trimming removed 3 bases from V and 0 bases from J, with 11 bases in between. The CDR3 covers 16 residues. Germline V gene lookup returns CDR1 SEHNR and CDR2 FQNEAQ (reference sequence). CDR3 coding DNA: TGTGCCAGCAGCTTGTCCAGGGGCGCGAACACCGGGGAGCTGTTTTTT. Its translation: CASSLSRGANTGELFF.

This clonotype was recorded at least ten times. The rearrangement joins TRBV5-1 to TRBJ2-1; 8 nucleotides align to TRBD1. Germline lookup yields CDR1 SGHRS and CDR2 YFSETQ. CDR3 length equals 14 residues. V trimming: 2 bases; J trimming: 5 bases; junction bases outside the gene matches: 3. The CDR3 nucleotides read TGCGCCAGCAGCTTTCAGGGGGCAAACAATGAGCAGTTCTTC. This codes for CASSFQGANNEQFF.

This clonotype appeared many times. The V gene is TRBV19, the J gene TRBJ2-2, with a tentative D call TRBD1 (5 bases). V lost 3 bases and J 4 bases, leaving 6 bases between the germline ends. The CDR3 has 13 amino acids. Germline loops: CDR1 LNHDA, CDR2 SQIVND (reference sequence). CDR3 protein: CASSIRGTGELFF. CDR3 coding DNA: TGTGCCAGTAGTATTAGGGGCACCGGGGAGCTGTTTTTT.

This clonotype was observed at least ten times. The CDR3 coding sequence is TGTGCCAGCAGTACACTTAAGCGGGAGGTTGGTGAGCAGTTCTTC. This sequence encodes CASSTLKREVGEQFF. The rearrangement links TRBV6-5 to TRBJ2-1, with TRBD2 matching 9 bases. The trim removed 5 bases at V and 9 bases at J, leaving 11 bases unmatched. Per germline, CDR1 MNHEY and CDR2 SVGAGI. CDR3 length: 15 residues.

There are many counts of this clonotype. This chain connects TRBV11-2 to TRBJ1-4; TRBD1 matches 8 bases. The V gene's germline CDR1 is SGHAT and CDR2 FQNNGV. The CDR3 covers 15 residues. The V and J ends lost 2 bases and 7 bases, in that order; junction bases with no gene match: 6. In nucleotides, the CDR3 is TGTGCCAGCAGCTTAATCGGACAGGGAGGTGAAAAACTGTTTTTT. It specifies CASSLIGQGGEKLFF.

At least ten counts were recorded for this clonotype. The V and J genes are TRBV20-1 and TRBJ2-7, with D possibly TRBD2 on 5 matching bases. CDR1 and CDR2 (germline): DFQATT, SNEGSKA (reference sequence). With 6 bases removed from V and 4 bases from J, the gap between germline ends came to 10 bases. The CDR3 runs 11 residues. CDR3 nucleotides: TGCAGTGCCCCGTCGGGGTACGAGCAGTACTTC. Its protein is CSAPSGYEQYF.

This clonotype was detected many times. The V gene is TRBV29-1, the J gene TRBJ2-1; tentative D call: TRBD2 (5 bases). The V gene lost 5 bases and the J gene lost 6 bases, with 14 bases spanning the gap. CDR1 SQVTM and CDR2 ANQGSEA come from the germline V gene. The CDR3 loop spans 13 amino acids. In DNA form, the CDR3 reads TGCAGCGTTACTAGAGTTGCTGGCAATGAGCAGTTCTTC. It translates to CSVTRVAGNEQFF.

This clonotype showed up many times. This chain joins TRBV7-8 and TRBJ1-1; no definite D call. The CDR3 length is 16 residues. Germline CDR1 is SGHVS and CDR2 is FQNEAQ. V was clipped by 2 bases and J by 1 base, with 14 bases between them. The CDR3 loop reads CASSLYGEMGNTEAFF. The CDR3 DNA reads TGTGCCAGCAGCTTATACGGGGAGATGGGGAACACTGAAGCTTTCTTT.

There are many counts of this clonotype. The chain couples TRBV6-5 to TRBJ2-3; possible D gene TRBD1, 6 bases. The CDR3 has 15 residues. V was clipped by 5 bases and J by 8 bases, with 20 bases between them. CDR1 and CDR2 from the germline V gene are MNHEY and SVGAGI. This chain's CDR3 is CASSATGVRGGTQYF. For the CDR3, the DNA is TGTGCCAGCAGTGCGACAGGCGTGAGGGGTGGTACGCAGTATTTT.

The table lists this clonotype with many counts. The rearrangement links TRBV20-1 to TRBJ2-7; D is perhaps TRBD2 (6 bases). The V and J ends lost 4 bases and 0 bases respectively, with 13 bases between them. CDR3 length equals 14 residues. In germline, CDR1 is DFQATT, CDR2 SNEGSKA (reference sequence). In nucleotides, the CDR3 is TGCAGTGCTACCGGGAGTCAGAGCTCCTACGAGCAGTACTTC. Encoded protein: CSATGSQSSYEQYF.

This clonotype was recorded many times. V and J are TRBV2 and TRBJ1-4; the D gene is possibly TRBD1 (5 bases). Germline CDR1 and CDR2: SNHLY and FYNNEI. Trimming left V 6 bases short and J 10 bases short, with 12 bases between. This CDR3 spans 12 amino acids. In nucleotides, the CDR3 is TGTGCCAGCAGAGACTTCCAGGGAAAACTGTTTTTT. Protein sequence: CASRDFQGKLFF.

This clonotype was observed at least ten times. The V call is TRBV14, the J call TRBJ2-3; D possibly corresponds to TRBD2 (5 bases). The germline V gene has CDR1 SGHDN and CDR2 FVKESK. This CDR3 spans 15 amino acids. Trimming left V 3 bases short and J 0 bases short, with 10 bases between. CDR3 bases: TGTGCCAGCAGCCACGGTCGGACTAGCACAGATACGCAGTATTTT. This codes for CASSHGRTSTDTQYF.

The chain uses TRBV18 and TRBJ2-3; the D is unclear. CDR3 length: 15 residues. CDR1 and CDR2 from the germline V gene are KGHSH and LQKENI. V was cut by 2 bases and J by 2 bases, with 11 bases left in between. In DNA, the CDR3 is TGTGCCAGCTCACCATTGTCGGCAAACACAGATACGCAGTATTTT. Amino acids: CASSPLSANTDTQYF.

This clonotype was found a few times. This chain connects TRBV20-1 to TRBJ2-1; 9 bases are shared with TRBD2. After removal of 5 bases from V and 2 bases from J, the junction contained 7 bases not matched to a gene. CDR1 and CDR2 (germline): DFQATT, SNEGSKA (reference sequence). This CDR3 region has 15 residues. The CDR3 coding sequence is TGCAGTGCTTGCACCATAGCGGGGGCCTACAATGAGCAGTTCTTC. Protein: CSACTIAGAYNEQFF.

As for this clonotype: Sequence at one end of the junction differs from germline and may be a read error. The chain uses TRBV6-2 or TRBV6-3 and TRBJ2-3; no clear D. This CDR3 comprises 12 residues. The germline V gene encodes CDR1 MNHEY and CDR2 SVGEGT. CDR3 residues: CANSYPVGTQYF. CDR3 nucleotide sequence: TGTGCCAACAGTTACCCCGTCGGTACGCAGTATTTT.

This clonotype was found many times. The chain recombines TRBV7-3 with TRBJ2-3, with 8 bases lining up with TRBD2. The CDR3 totals 18 residues. CDR1 is SGHTA, CDR2 FQGTGA, per germline. The junction had 11 bases not matched to a gene; V was cut back by 2 bases and J by 1 base. CDR3 coding DNA: TGTGCCAGCAGCTTAGGGGTTCTTGCGGGGGGCGGCACAGATACGCAGTATTTT. This sequence encodes CASSLGVLAGGGTDTQYF.

This clonotype was observed many times. The J gene is TRBJ1-2, the V gene TRBV11-2; no reliable D call. The V end was cut by 0 bases, the J end by 6 bases, with 11 bases between. Germline CDR1 is SGHAT and CDR2 is FQNNGV. The CDR3 has 14 residues. The CDR3 region has the DNA TGTGCCAGCAGCTTAGATCGATCGGGGAATGGCTACACCTTC. Translating it yields CASSLDRSGNGYTF.

This chain uses TRBV23-1 with TRBJ2-7; 13 bases map to TRBD2. TRBV23-1 is labeled an ORF, and its function is uncertain. The CDR3 runs 17 residues. V gave up 1 base and J gave up 4 bases; unmatched junction bases: 7. Here the CDR3 DNA reads TGCGCCAGCAGTCAATGGACTAGCGGGAGATGTTTATACGAGCAGTACTTC. This sequence encodes CASSQWTSGRCLYEQYF.

This clonotype was seen many times. The chain links TRBV29-1 to TRBJ2-2; 10 bases line up with TRBD1. J lost 3 bases, V lost 6 bases, and 4 bases had no gene match. Per the germline V gene, CDR1 is SQVTM and CDR2 is ANQGSEA. The CDR3 has 14 residues. CDR3 DNA sequence: TGCAGCGTAAGGGGGACAGGGGACACCGGGGAGCTGTTTTTT. As protein: CSVRGTGDTGELFF.

Ten or more counts support this clonotype. V is TRBV7-2 and J is TRBJ2-2, with 12 bases fitting TRBD2. This CDR3 region has 15 residues. Germline lookup yields CDR1 SGHTA and CDR2 FQGNSA. V shed 6 bases and J 7 bases; nucleotides not matched to a gene: 6. The CDR3 region is CASSRLAGVGGELFF. CDR3 bases: TGTGCCAGCAGTAGACTAGCGGGAGTCGGCGGGGAGCTGTTTTTT.

In its sample, this clonotype was seen many times. The CDR3 bases are TGCAGCGTTCGCGTTAGCGGGGAGGGAGCAGATACGCAGTATTTT. It specifies CSVRVSGEGADTQYF. The chain carries TRBV29-1 and TRBJ2-3; 8 nucleotides agree with TRBD2. CDR3 length: 15 residues. Germline values: CDR1 SQVTM, CDR2 ANQGSEA. V shed 5 bases and J 4 bases; nucleotides not matched to a gene: 11.

The sample holds many counts of this clonotype. This CDR3 is CASSLRTSGDNEQFF. CDR3 nucleotides: TGTGCCAGCAGCCTACGGACTAGCGGTGACAATGAGCAGTTCTTC. This chain links TRBV12-3 or TRBV12-4 with TRBJ2-1; 10 positions match TRBD2. Germline trimming cut 6 bases from V and 5 bases from J; bases unmatched to any gene: 7. CDR3 length: 15 residues.

In this sample, this clonotype turned up a few times. The chain recombines TRBV7-2 with TRBJ1-1, with no clear D. V lost 5 bases, J lost 2 bases, and 9 bases lay in between. The CDR3 loop spans 13 amino acids. Germline-derived CDR1 and CDR2 are SGHTA and FQGNSA. The CDR3 here is CASSPHLNTEAFF. Here the CDR3 DNA reads TGTGCCAGCAGCCCCCATCTAAACACTGAAGCTTTCTTT.

This clonotype was seen at least ten times. The rearrangement links TRBV5-1 to TRBJ2-1, with D possibly matching TRBD1 (7 bases). V was clipped by 2 bases and J by 9 bases, with 15 bases between them. Germline-derived CDR1 and CDR2 are SGHRS and YFSETQ. This CDR3 is 14 amino acids long. CDR3 loop: CASSFSGGGSEQFF. The CDR3 bases are TGCGCCAGCAGCTTCAGTGGAGGGGGCTCTGAGCAGTTCTTC.

This clonotype was observed many times. The genes are TRBV6-5 and TRBJ2-5; the D gene is possibly TRBD1 (6 bases). This CDR3 has 14 amino acids. Germline V gene sequence: CDR1 MNHEY, CDR2 SVGAGI. V was cut by 8 bases and J by 4 bases, with 17 bases left in between. The DNA for the CDR3 is TGTGCCAGCCGCGGACAGCCAGGTGGAGAGACCCAGTACTTC. Translation gives CASRGQPGGETQYF.

This clonotype was recorded many times. V usage is TRBV20-1 and J usage is TRBJ2-2; TRBD1 matches 8 bases. Trimming cost V 6 bases and J 6 bases; bases outside gene matches: 12. This CDR3 has 15 amino acids. Germline loops: CDR1 DFQATT, CDR2 SNEGSKA (reference sequence). CDR3 coding DNA: TGCAGTGCCTTGGCGGGGCAGGGGGCGGCCGGGGAGCTGTTTTTT. It yields the protein CSALAGQGAAGELFF.

This clonotype has a count of ten or more. The J gene is TRBJ2-7, the V gene TRBV5-1; D might be TRBD1 (6 bases). V was shortened by 5 bases and J by 3 bases, with 9 bases between the two germline ends. The CDR3 extends over 12 amino acids. Per the germline V gene, CDR1 is SGHRS and CDR2 is YFSETQ. CDR3 sequence reads: CASSRDNYEQYF. CDR3 coding DNA: TGCGCCAGCAGTCGGGACAACTACGAGCAGTACTTC.

At least ten counts were recorded for this clonotype. The chain has TRBV9 and TRBJ2-7; TRBD2 agrees at 15 bases. Trimming removed 3 bases from V and 5 bases from J; junction bases left unmatched: 9. The CDR3 length is 17 residues. Germline CDR1 is SGDLS and CDR2 is YYNGEE. As DNA, the CDR3 is TGTGCCAGCAGCGAATCCGGGACTAGCGGGGGGATGAACGAGCAGTACTTC. Translated, it gives CASSESGTSGGMNEQYF.

In its sample, this clonotype ranks as medium-sized (0.01 to 0.1%). An end of the junction does not agree with germline; a read error may underlie this. J is TRBJ2-7 and V is TRBV27; D gene ambiguous. There are 12 residues in the CDR3. The germline V gene encodes CDR1 MNHEY and CDR2 SMNVEV (reference sequence). The CDR3 coding sequence is TGTGCCAGCAGTTCACAGTCCTCCGAGCAGTACTTC. Protein product: CASSSQSSEQYF.